Listed below are T cell receptor beta chains from one sample, sequenced in a study of Ad26.COV2.S vaccination and SARS-CoV-2 variants. Method: immunoSEQ multiplex PCR; TCRdb's copy keeps in-frame clones and lacks some. The data hold about 480,000 clones, with roughly nine tenths observed a single time. This specimen consisted of peripheral blood, obtained in a trial of Ad26.COV2.S vaccine versus placebo. The receptors here all came from a person aged 18 to 59 who received the Ad26.COV2.S COVID-19 vaccine or a placebo. Each CDR3 is given with its conserved first and last residue. Fields, in order: V gene, J gene, clone size, D gene, CDR3 protein, CDR3 DNA. D genes are given only for firm matches. Expanded clones are given a class, and other clones once, few, many or no size at all.

TRBV5-1,TRBJ2-5,-,TRBD1,CASSSTQGSLKTQYF,TGCGCCAGCAGCTCGACACAGGGGTCTTTGAAGACCCAGTACTTC
TRBV10-3,TRBJ2-1,-,-,CAIRLEEDNEQFF,TGTGCCATCAGACTAGAGGAAGACAATGAGCAGTTCTTC
TRBV5-6,TRBJ2-1,-,TRBD1,CASSLTGVGPAEQFF,TGTGCCAGCAGCTTGACAGGGGTCGGTCCGGCTGAGCAGTTCTTC
TRBV4-2,TRBJ2-2,-,-,CASSQDGLDTGELFF,TGTGCCAGCAGCCAAGACGGCCTAGACACCGGGGAGCTGTTTTTT
TRBV5-4,TRBJ2-2,-,-,CASRKGWGTGELFF,TGTGCCAGCAGGAAGGGTTGGGGCACCGGGGAGCTGTTTTTT
TRBV30,TRBJ2-6,-,-,CAWSGSSGANVLTF,TGTGCCTGGAGTGGAAGCTCTGGGGCCAACGTCCTGACTTTC
TRBV28,TRBJ2-5,-,-,CASSLMSPGLRETQYF,TGTGCCAGCAGTTTAATGAGTCCAGGCCTGCGGGAGACCCAGTACTTC
TRBV5-1,TRBJ2-7,-,TRBD2,CASSPNPSGPYEQYF,TGCGCCAGCAGCCCAAACCCTAGCGGACCCTACGAGCAGTACTTC
TRBV7-9,TRBJ1-2,-,-,CASSLDRVVYYGYTF,TGTGCCAGCAGCTTAGATCGGGTAGTCTACTATGGCTACACCTTC
TRBV28,TRBJ1-5,-,-,CASSSRVRGNQPQHF,TGTGCCAGCAGTTCTAGAGTACGGGGGAACCAGCCCCAGCATTTT
TRBV12-3/TRBV12-4,TRBJ1-1,-,-,CASSLELHTEAFF,TGTGCCAGCAGTTTGGAGCTTCACACTGAAGCTTTCTTT
TRBV7-2,TRBJ2-1,-,-,CASSLAPRIAQFF,TGTGCCAGCAGCTTAGCGCCTCGGATAGCACAGTTCTTC
TRBV5-1,TRBJ2-3,-,TRBD2,CASSRSLAGGGQDTQYF,TGCGCCAGCAGTAGGTCGTTAGCGGGAGGCGGACAAGATACGCAGTATTTT
TRBV4-2,TRBJ2-3,-,TRBD2,CASSPRLASPTDTQYF,TGTGCCAGCAGCCCCCGACTAGCTTCCCCCACAGATACGCAGTATTTT
TRBV7-6,TRBJ2-7,-,-,CASSHRRGYEQYF,TGTGCCAGCAGCCACAGAAGGGGCTACGAGCAGTACTTC
TRBV19,TRBJ1-2,-,TRBD1,CASSARWAGGNGYTF,TGTGCCAGTAGTGCCCGGTGGGCAGGGGGGAATGGCTACACCTTC
TRBV3-1/TRBV3-2,TRBJ2-2,-,-,CASSPDGLGNTGELFF,TGTGCCAGCAGCCCGGACGGCTTGGGGAACACCGGGGAGCTGTTTTTT
TRBV28,TRBJ1-1,-,-,CASSFLAGNGAFF,TGTGCCAGCAGTTTCCTGGCAGGAAACGGAGCTTTCTTT
TRBV28,TRBJ1-5,-,-,CAIDNQPQHF,TGTGCCATAGATAATCAGCCCCAGCATTTT
TRBV28,TRBJ1-6,-,TRBD1,CASSFPTGGNSPLHF,TGTGCCAGCAGTTTCCCGACAGGGGGCAATTCACCCCTCCACTTT
TRBV7-8,TRBJ2-1,once,TRBD2,CASSLSGRADEQFF,TGTGCCAGCAGCTTAAGCGGGAGGGCTGATGAGCAGTTCTTC
TRBV2,TRBJ1-4,-,-,CASKVRGGEKLFF,TGTGCCAGCAAGGTTCGAGGGGGGGAAAAACTGTTTTTT
TRBV5-1,TRBJ1-1,-,-,CASSPTAGSLEAFF,TGCGCCAGCAGCCCTACAGCCGGATCGTTGGAAGCTTTCTTT
TRBV19,TRBJ2-1,-,TRBD2,CASNPGGSYNEQFF,TGTGCCAGTAATCCGGGAGGGTCATACAATGAGCAGTTCTTC
TRBV27,TRBJ2-3,-,-,CASSRRGGAGTDTQYF,TGTGCCAGCAGTCGCCGTGGGGGGGCTGGGACAGATACGCAGTATTTT
TRBV18,TRBJ2-1,-,TRBD2,CASSLTSGSINEQFF,TGTGCCAGCTCACTGACTAGCGGGAGTATCAATGAGCAGTTCTTC
TRBV28,TRBJ1-5,-,-,CASSLLGRSNQPQHF,TGTGCCAGCAGTCTCCTAGGGCGTAGCAATCAGCCCCAGCATTTT
TRBV4-3,TRBJ1-5,-,TRBD1,CASSQDLTGDNQPQHF,TGCGCCAGCAGCCAAGATTTAACAGGGGACAATCAGCCCCAGCATTTT
TRBV14,TRBJ2-6,-,TRBD2,CASSKRGMPLGANVLTF,TGTGCCAGCAGCAAGCGGGGTATGCCCCTCGGGGCCAACGTCCTGACTTTC
TRBV6-4,TRBJ2-1,-,TRBD1,CASSDSFGTGGHNEQFF,TGTGCCAGCAGTGACTCTTTTGGGACAGGGGGACACAATGAGCAGTTCTTC
TRBV29-1,TRBJ1-2,-,-,CSVEMGGAGYTF,TGCAGCGTTGAAATGGGGGGCGCCGGCTACACCTTC
TRBV5-4,TRBJ2-2,-,TRBD2,CASSSLPSGRETGELFF,TGTGCCAGCAGCTCGCTTCCTAGCGGGAGGGAAACCGGGGAGCTGTTTTTT
TRBV19,TRBJ1-1,-,-,CASSIGMNTEAFF,TGTGCCAGTAGTATAGGGATGAACACTGAAGCTTTCTTT
TRBV19,TRBJ2-1,-,-,CASSIHGGPLEGEQFF,TGTGCCAGTAGTATTCACGGGGGGCCTCTTGAGGGTGAGCAGTTCTTC
TRBV28,TRBJ1-2,-,TRBD1,CASSPRRDRDGYTF,TGTGCCAGCAGCCCCCGAAGGGACAGGGATGGCTACACCTTC
TRBV7-8,TRBJ2-5,-,-,CASSFPSAETQYF,TGTGCCAGCAGCTTCCCCTCGGCCGAGACCCAGTACTTC
TRBV28,TRBJ2-2,-,-,CASSFQNTGELFF,TGTGCCAGCAGTTTTCAGAACACCGGGGAGCTGTTTTTT
TRBV9,TRBJ2-1,once,-,CASGYEQFF,TGTGCCAGCGGATATGAGCAGTTCTTC
TRBV6-2/TRBV6-3,TRBJ2-5,-,TRBD2,CASSPAGTSGMVTQYF,TGTGCCAGCAGTCCCGCCGGGACTAGCGGGATGGTGACCCAGTACTTC
TRBV29-1,TRBJ1-4,few,-,CSVAGTAATNEKLFF,TGCAGCGTGGCCGGGACGGCCGCAACTAATGAAAAACTGTTTTTT
TRBV6-6,TRBJ2-7,few,-,CASSYLPLGRMEQYF,TGTGCCAGCAGTTACCTTCCCTTAGGGAGAATGGAGCAGTACTTC
TRBV5-4,TRBJ2-7,-,-,CASSRDAASYEQYF,TGTGCCAGCAGCAGGGACGCCGCATCCTACGAGCAGTACTTC
TRBV5-1,TRBJ1-2,-,-,CASSPGPNPDYGYTF,TGCGCCAGCAGCCCCGGCCCGAATCCGGACTATGGCTACACCTTC
TRBV12-3/TRBV12-4,TRBJ2-1,-,-,CASSLRGEQFF,TGTGCCAGCAGTTTACGCGGTGAGCAGTTCTTC
TRBV5-1,TRBJ2-2,-,TRBD2,CASSLVTSGFNRELFF,TGCGCCAGCAGCTTAGTAACTAGCGGGTTTAACAGGGAGCTGTTTTTT
TRBV3-1/TRBV3-2,TRBJ2-1,-,-,CASSQAAEQFF,TGTGCCAGCAGCCAAGCGGCGGAGCAGTTCTTC
TRBV6-2/TRBV6-3,TRBJ1-1,few,-,CASSYSNTEAFF,TGTGCCAGCAGTTACTCCAACACTGAAGCTTTCTTT
TRBV11-2,TRBJ1-3,-,-,CASRLGNTIYF,TGTGCCAGCAGACTTGGAAACACCATATATTTT
TRBV19,TRBJ1-1,-,-,CASSTGLNTEAFF,TGTGCCAGTAGCACAGGCCTCAACACTGAAGCTTTCTTT
TRBV6-5,TRBJ1-5,-,-,CATQDGNQPQHF,TGTGCCACCCAGGACGGCAATCAGCCCCAGCATTTT
TRBV7-2,TRBJ1-2,-,-,CASSFGPIEGYTF,TGTGCCAGCAGCTTCGGGCCCATCGAGGGCTACACCTTC